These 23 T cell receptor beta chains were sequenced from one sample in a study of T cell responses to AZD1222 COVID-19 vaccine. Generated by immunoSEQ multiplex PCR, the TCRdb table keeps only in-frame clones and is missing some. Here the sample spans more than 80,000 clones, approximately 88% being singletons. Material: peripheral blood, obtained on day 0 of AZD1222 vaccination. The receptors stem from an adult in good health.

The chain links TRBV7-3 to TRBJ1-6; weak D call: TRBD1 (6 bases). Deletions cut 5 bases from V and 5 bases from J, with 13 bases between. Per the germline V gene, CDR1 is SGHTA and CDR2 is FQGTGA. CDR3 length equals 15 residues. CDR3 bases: TGTGCCAGCAGCCCGACAGGACAGAATAATTCACCCCTCCACTTT. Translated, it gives CASSPTGQNNSPLHF.

The CDR3 region has the DNA TGTGCCAGCAGTGAAGCAAGGGTTAGCAATCAGCCCCAGCATTTT. It is translated as CASSEARVSNQPQHF. The chain links TRBV6-1 to TRBJ1-5; no firm D call. The CDR3 contains 15 residues. V dropped 0 bases and J dropped 0 bases, with 6 bases sitting between them. Per germline, CDR1 MNHNS and CDR2 SASEGT.

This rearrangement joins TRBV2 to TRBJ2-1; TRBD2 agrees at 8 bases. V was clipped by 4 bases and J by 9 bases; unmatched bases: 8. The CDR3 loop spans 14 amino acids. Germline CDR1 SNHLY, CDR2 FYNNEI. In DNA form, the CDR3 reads TGTGCCAGCAGTGTGGGGACTAGGGCTGGTGAGCAGTTCTTC. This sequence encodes CASSVGTRAGEQFF.

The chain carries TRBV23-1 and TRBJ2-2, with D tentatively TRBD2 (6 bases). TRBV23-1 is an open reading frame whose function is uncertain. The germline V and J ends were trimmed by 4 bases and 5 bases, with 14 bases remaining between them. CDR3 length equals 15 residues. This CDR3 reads CASSRRGERTGELFF. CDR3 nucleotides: TGCGCCAGCAGTCGGCGGGGCGAAAGAACCGGGGAGCTGTTTTTT.

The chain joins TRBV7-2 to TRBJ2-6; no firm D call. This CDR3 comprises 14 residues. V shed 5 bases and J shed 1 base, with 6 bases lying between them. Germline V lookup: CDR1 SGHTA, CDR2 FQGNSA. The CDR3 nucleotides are TGTGCCAGCAGCGCCAATTCTGGGGCCAACGTCCTGACTTTC. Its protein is CASSANSGANVLTF.

CDR3 nucleotide sequence: TGTGCCACGGCTTCGGGACAGGGTTGGACTGAAGCTTTCTTT. It translates to CATASGQGWTEAFF. The gene calls are TRBV28 and TRBJ1-1, with 9 bases aligning to TRBD1. Germline-derived CDR1 and CDR2 are MDHEN and SYDVKM. V was pared by 10 bases and J by 5 bases, with 11 bases of the junction left unmatched. The CDR3 has 14 residues.

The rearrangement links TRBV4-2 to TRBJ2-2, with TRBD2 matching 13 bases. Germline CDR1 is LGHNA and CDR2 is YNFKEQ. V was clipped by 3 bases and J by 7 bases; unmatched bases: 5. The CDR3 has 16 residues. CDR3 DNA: TGTGCCAGCAGCCACGGACTAGCGGGAGTAGACGGGGAGCTGTTTTTT. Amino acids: CASSHGLAGVDGELFF.

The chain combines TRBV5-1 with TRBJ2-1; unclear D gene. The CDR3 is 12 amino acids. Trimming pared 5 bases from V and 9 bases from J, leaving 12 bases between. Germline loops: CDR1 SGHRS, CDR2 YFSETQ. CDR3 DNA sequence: TGCGCCAGCAGTTCTACTGTAGGTGAGCAGTTCTTC. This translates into CASSSTVGEQFF.

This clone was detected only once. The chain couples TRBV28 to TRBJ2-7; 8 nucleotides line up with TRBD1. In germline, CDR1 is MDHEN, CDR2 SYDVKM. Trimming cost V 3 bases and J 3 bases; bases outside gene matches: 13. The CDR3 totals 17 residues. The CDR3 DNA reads TGTGCCAGCAGTTTTAAACTTACCCTAGGGACAGGCTACGAGCAGTACTTC. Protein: CASSFKLTLGTGYEQYF.

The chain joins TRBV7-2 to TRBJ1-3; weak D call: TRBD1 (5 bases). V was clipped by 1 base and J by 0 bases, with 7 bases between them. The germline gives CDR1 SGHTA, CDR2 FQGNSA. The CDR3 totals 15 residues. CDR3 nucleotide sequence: TGTGCCAGCAGCTTAGTCGGGGGCTCTGGAAACACCATATATTTT. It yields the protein CASSLVGGSGNTIYF. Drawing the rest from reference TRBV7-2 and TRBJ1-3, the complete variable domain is GAGVSQSPSNKVTEKGKDVELRCDPISGHTALYWYRQSLGQGLEFLIYFQGNSAPDKSGLPSDRFSAERTGGSVSTLTIQRTQQEDSAVYLCASSLVGGSGNTIYFGEGSWLTVV.

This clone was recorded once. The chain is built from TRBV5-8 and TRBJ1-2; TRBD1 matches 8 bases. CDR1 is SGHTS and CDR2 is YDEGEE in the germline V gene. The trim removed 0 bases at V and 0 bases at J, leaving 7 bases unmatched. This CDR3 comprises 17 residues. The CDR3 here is CASSLDPDRAANYGYTF. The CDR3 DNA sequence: TGTGCCAGCAGCTTGGATCCGGACAGGGCAGCTAACTATGGCTACACCTTC.

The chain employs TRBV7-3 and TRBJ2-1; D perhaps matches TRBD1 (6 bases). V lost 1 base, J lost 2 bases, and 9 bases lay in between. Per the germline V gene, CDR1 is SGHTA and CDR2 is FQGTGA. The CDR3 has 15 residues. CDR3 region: CASSLNKGAYNEQFF. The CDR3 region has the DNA TGTGCCAGCAGCTTAAATAAGGGGGCCTACAATGAGCAGTTCTTC.

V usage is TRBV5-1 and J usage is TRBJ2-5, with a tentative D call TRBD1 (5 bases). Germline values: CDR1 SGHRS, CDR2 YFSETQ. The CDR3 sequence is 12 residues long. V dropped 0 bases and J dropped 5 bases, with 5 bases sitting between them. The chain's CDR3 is CASSLEGETQYF. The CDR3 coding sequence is TGCGCCAGCAGCTTGGAGGGGGAGACCCAGTACTTC.

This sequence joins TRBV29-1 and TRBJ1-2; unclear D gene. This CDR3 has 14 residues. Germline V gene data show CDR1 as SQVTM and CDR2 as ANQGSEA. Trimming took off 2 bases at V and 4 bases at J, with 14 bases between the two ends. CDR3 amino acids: CSVEKDSGFYGYTF. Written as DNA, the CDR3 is TGCAGCGTTGAAAAGGACTCGGGGTTCTATGGCTACACCTTC.

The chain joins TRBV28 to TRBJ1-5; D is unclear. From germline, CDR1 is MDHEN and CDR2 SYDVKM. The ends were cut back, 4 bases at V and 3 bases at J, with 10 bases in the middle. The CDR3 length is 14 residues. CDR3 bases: TGTGCCAGCAGTTCGAACGGTCCCAATCAGCCCCAGCATTTT. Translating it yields CASSSNGPNQPQHF. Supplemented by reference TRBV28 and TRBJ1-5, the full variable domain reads DVKVTQSSRYLVKRTGEKVFLECVQDMDHENMFWYRQDPGLGLRLIYFSYDVKMKEKGDIPEGYSVSREKKERFSLILESASTNQTSMYLCASSSNGPNQPQHFGDGTRLSIL.

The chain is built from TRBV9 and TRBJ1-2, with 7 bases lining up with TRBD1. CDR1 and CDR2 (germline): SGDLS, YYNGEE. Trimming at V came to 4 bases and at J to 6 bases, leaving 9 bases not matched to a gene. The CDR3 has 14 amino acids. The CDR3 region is CASSPYDRVDGYTF. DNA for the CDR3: TGTGCCAGCAGCCCATATGACAGGGTGGATGGCTACACCTTC.

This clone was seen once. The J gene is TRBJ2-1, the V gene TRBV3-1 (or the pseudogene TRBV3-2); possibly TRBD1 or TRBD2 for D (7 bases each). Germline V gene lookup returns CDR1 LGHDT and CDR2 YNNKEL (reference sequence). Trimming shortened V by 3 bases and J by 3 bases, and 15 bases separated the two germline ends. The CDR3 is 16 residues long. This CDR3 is CASSQTGRGGYNEQFF. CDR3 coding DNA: TGTGCCAGCAGCCAGACAGGCAGGGGGGGCTACAATGAGCAGTTCTTC.

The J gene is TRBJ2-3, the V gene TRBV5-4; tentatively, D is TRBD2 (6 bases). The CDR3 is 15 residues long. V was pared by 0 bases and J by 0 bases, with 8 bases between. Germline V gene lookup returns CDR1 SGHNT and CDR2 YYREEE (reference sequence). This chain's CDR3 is CASSLGGASTDTQYF. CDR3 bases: TGTGCCAGCAGCTTGGGCGGGGCTAGCACAGATACGCAGTATTTT.

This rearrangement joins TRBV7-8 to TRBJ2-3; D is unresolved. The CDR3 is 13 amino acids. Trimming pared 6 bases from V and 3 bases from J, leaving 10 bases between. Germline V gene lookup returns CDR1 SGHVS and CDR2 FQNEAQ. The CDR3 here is CASRGMGTDTQYF. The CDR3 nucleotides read TGTGCCAGCAGGGGCATGGGTACAGATACGCAGTATTTT.

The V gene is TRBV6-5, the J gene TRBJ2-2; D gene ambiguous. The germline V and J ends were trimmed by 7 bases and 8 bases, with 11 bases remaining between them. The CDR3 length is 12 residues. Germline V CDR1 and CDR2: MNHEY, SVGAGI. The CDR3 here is CASTPRLGELFF. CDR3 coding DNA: TGTGCCAGCACCCCCAGACTTGGGGAGCTGTTTTTT.

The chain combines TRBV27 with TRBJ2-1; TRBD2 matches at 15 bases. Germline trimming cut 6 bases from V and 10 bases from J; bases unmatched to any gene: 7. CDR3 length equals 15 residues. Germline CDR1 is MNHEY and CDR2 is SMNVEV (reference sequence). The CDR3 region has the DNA TGTGCCAGCAGCGGGACTAGCGGGAGGACGGGGGAGCAGTTCTTC. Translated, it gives CASSGTSGRTGEQFF.

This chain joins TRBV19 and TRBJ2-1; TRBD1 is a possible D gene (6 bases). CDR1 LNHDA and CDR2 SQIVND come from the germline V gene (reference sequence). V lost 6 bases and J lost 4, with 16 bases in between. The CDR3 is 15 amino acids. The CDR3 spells CASRPDRSPYNEQFF. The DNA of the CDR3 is TGTGCCAGTAGACCTGACAGGAGCCCATACAATGAGCAGTTCTTC.

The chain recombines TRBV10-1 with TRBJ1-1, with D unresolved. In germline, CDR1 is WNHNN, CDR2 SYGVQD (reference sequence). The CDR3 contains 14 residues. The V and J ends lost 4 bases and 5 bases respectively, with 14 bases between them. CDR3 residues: CASSGGRVETEAFF. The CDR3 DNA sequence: TGCGCCAGCAGTGGCGGGAGGGTGGAAACTGAAGCTTTCTTT.